This T cell receptor (beta chain) was sequenced for a study of cytotoxic CD8 clonotypes in ibrutinib-treated CLL. Study background: After treatment lasting a median roughly eleven months, range 6 to 36, response samples were collected. When averaged across all of the samples, the counts came to approximately 250,000 productive templates and about 90,000 productive rearrangements. Whole-study results and caveats: The study sampled sustained-remission and progressing patients at different times.

The germline gives CDR1 SGHRS, CDR2 YFSETQ. V lost 4 bases and J lost 4, with 22 bases in between. The CDR3 length is 17 residues. With regard to this clone: Its antigen is unidentified.

The repertoire was sequenced with immunoSEQ multiplex PCR; TCRdb's copy has only in-frame clones and lacks some. This sample has 270,000 or so clones; roughly 76% occur once, and the top ten carry roughly 5.7%. The chain combines TRBV5-1 with TRBJ2-3; D uncertain. The TCR comes from a human donor with chronic lymphocytic leukemia. The sample in question was PBMCs, obtained at disease progression, from a patient treated with ibrutinib. The CDR3 reads CASSLSRRRFGADTQYF. CDR3 in DNA: TGCGCCAGCAGCCTGTCCAGGAGACGCTTTGGGGCAGATACGCAGTATTTT.